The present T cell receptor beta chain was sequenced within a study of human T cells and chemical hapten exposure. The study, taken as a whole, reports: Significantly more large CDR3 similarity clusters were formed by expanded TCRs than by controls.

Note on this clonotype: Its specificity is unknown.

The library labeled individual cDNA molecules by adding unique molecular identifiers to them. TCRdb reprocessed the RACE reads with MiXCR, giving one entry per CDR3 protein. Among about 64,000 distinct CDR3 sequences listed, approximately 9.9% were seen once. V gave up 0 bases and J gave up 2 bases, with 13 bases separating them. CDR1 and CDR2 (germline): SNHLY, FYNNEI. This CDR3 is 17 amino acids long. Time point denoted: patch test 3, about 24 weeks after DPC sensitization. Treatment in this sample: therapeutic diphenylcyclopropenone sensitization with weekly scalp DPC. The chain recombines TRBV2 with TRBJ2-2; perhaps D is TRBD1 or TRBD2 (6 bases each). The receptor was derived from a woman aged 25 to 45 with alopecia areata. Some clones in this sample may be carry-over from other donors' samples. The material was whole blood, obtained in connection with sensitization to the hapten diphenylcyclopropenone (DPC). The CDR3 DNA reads TGTGCCAGCAGTGAAGCATGGGGGGCGTATAACACCGGGGAGCTGTTTTTT. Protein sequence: CASSEAWGAYNTGELFF.